This T cell receptor (beta chain) was sequenced for a study of blood T cell repertoires in COVID-19. As for the study in general: Samples representing acute and convalescent COVID-19 were sourced from the United States, Italy and Spain. Sample material is recorded as cDNA or gDNA derived from T cells, B-cell-depleted T cells, or PBMCs.

There are 17 residues in the CDR3. Germline V gene lookup returns CDR1 SGDLS and CDR2 YYNGEE. Trimming cost V 4 bases and J 6 bases, with 25 bases left between them. Source study methods: Reference gene primer amplification gave estimated nucleated cell counts. Profiled with immunoSEQ multiplex PCR; TCRdb holds only in-frame clones, not every one. V and J calls and clone size are given by that table; D and trimming were obtained from the DNA. The sample comprises about 300,000 clones, more than 75% of which are singletons, and over 1% rests with the top ten. This sequence was found in a man in his sixties or seventies with acute or convalescent COVID-19. The chain is built from TRBV9 and TRBJ1-1; D ambiguous. Source material: peripheral blood. CDR3 bases: TGTGCCAGCAGCCTGAATCCAGGCTATACCGCTGGCTCTGAAGCTTTCTTT. Protein sequence: CASSLNPGYTAGSEAFF. The full variable domain, rest sourced from reference TRBV9 and TRBJ1-1, is DSGVTQTPKHLITATGQRVTLRCSPRSGDLSVYWYQQSLDQGLQFLIQYYNGEERAKGNILERFSAQQFPDLHSELNLSSLELGDSALYFCASSLNPGYTAGSEAFFGQGTRLTVV.